The present entry profiles one T cell receptor (beta chain) with its context. Its antigen remains unidentified. This sample stems from a study of early T cells in non-severe SARS-CoV-2 infection. The wider study: Bulk RNA from unsorted whole blood was sequenced; chains were unpaired. Regarding the study as a whole: VDJdb matching skewed toward anti-spike CD8 responses, missing private and CD4 specificities.

Unique molecular identifiers were affixed to single, distinct cDNA molecules. One entry per CDR3 protein, called by TCRdb with MiXCR from the 5' RACE reads. Of tens of thousands of distinct CDR3 sequences listed, roughly 15% are singletons. The V and J ends lost 1 base and 3 bases respectively, with 10 bases between them. CDR3 length: 15 amino acids. The germline gives CDR1 SEHNR, CDR2 FQNEAQ (reference sequence). Here the sequenced sample was whole blood, taken at baseline. V gene TRBV7-9 combines with J gene TRBJ1-3, with a tentative D call TRBD1 (5 bases). The clonotype comes from an adult who was a healthcare worker with PCR-confirmed SARS-CoV-2 infection or an uninfected control (not recorded which). CDR3 in amino acids: CASSLEGGDGNTIYF. Written as DNA, the CDR3 is TGTGCCAGCAGCTTAGAAGGAGGGGATGGAAACACCATATATTTT.